These T cell receptor beta chains were read from a single sample in a study of T cell responses to AZD1222 COVID-19 vaccine. Method: immunoSEQ multiplex PCR; TCRdb's copy keeps in-frame clones and lacks some. The sample has about 98,000 clones; approximately 88% are singletons. The specimen was peripheral blood, collected on day 0 of AZD1222 vaccination. These receptors all come from an adult in good health. Each CDR3 is given without its conserved first and last residue. D genes are given only for firm matches.

d_call v_call cdr3_aa
TRBD1 TRBV28 ASSPDRATGYT
TRBD2 TRBV28 ASSPHTSGRAYEQY
TRBD2 TRBV7-9 ASSLTSGGIPNTGELF
- TRBV19 ASQMSSGNTIY
TRBD2 TRBV7-9 ASGLAGGQETQY
- TRBV24-1 ATSGPGYQPQH
- TRBV19 ATAGWGNGYT
- TRBV6-2/TRBV6-3 ASSSGHGNEQF
TRBD1 TRBV20-1 SASMGQGNSPLH
TRBD1 TRBV7-3 ASSLTGTGARKGATQY
TRBD1 TRBV24-1 ATMDRNSYNEQF